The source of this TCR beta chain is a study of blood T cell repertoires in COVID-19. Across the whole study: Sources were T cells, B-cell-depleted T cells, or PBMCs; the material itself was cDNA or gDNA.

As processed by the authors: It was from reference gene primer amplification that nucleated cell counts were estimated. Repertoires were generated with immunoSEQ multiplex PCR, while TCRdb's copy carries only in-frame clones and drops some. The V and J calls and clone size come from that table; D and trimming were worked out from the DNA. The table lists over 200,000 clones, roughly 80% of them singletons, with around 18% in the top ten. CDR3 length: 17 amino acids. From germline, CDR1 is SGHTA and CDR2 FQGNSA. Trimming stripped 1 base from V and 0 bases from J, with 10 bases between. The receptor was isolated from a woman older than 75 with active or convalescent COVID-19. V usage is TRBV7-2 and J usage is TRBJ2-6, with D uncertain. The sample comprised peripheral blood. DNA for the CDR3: TGTGCCAGCAGCTTAGGGAGCTTACCCTCTGGGGCCAACGTCCTGACTTTC. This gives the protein CASSLGSLPSGANVLTF. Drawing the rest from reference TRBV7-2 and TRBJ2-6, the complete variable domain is GAGVSQSPSNKVTEKGKDVELRCDPISGHTALYWYRQSLGQGLEFLIYFQGNSAPDKSGLPSDRFSAERTGGSVSTLTIQRTQQEDSAVYLCASSLGSLPSGANVLTFGAGSRLTVL.